Listed below are T cell receptor beta chains from one sample, sequenced in a study of T cell responses to AZD1222 COVID-19 vaccine. The method was immunoSEQ multiplex PCR; TCRdb's version includes in-frame clones alone and lacks a portion of them. Of around 78,000 clones in the sample, roughly 90% were seen once. Specimen: peripheral blood, collected 28 days after the second AZD1222 dose. Receptors originate from an adult who received the AZD1222 COVID-19 vaccine. Each CDR3 is given with its conserved first and last residue. Fields, in order: CDR3 length, J gene, V gene, clone size, D gene, CDR3 protein, CDR3 DNA. A D gene is named only where the DNA matches it firmly. Size values are once, few and many counts, or a class for expanded clones, and some rows have none.

16 | TRBJ1-3 | TRBV7-8 | . | . | CASSLAPDFPRNTIYF | TGTGCCAGCAGCTTAGCGCCGGACTTCCCAAGAAACACCATATATTTT
16 | TRBJ1-1 | TRBV19 | . | TRBD1 | CASSTRQGPLNTEAFF | TGTGCCAGTAGTACCCGACAGGGCCCCCTGAACACTGAAGCTTTCTTT
15 | TRBJ1-5 | TRBV4-1 | . | TRBD1 | CASSRGTGGTQPQHF | TGCGCCAGCAGCCGCGGGACAGGGGGCACCCAGCCCCAGCATTTT
15 | TRBJ2-2 | TRBV4-2 | once | . | CASSQERANTGELFF | TGTGCCAGCAGCCAAGAGCGGGCCAACACCGGGGAGCTGTTTTTT
13 | TRBJ2-7 | TRBV24-1 | . | . | CATSPGQPYEQYF | TGTGCCACCAGTCCAGGACAACCCTACGAGCAGTACTTC
13 | TRBJ2-7 | TRBV4-2 | . | . | CASSPANSYEQYF | TGTGCCAGCAGCCCCGCTAACTCCTACGAGCAGTACTTC
15 | TRBJ2-2 | TRBV18 | few | . | CASSPGGGDTGELFF | TGTGCCAGCTCACCAGGAGGGGGAGACACCGGGGAGCTGTTTTTT
15 | TRBJ2-1 | TRBV27 | . | TRBD2 | CASSRWTSGNNEQFF | TGTGCCAGCAGTCGATGGACTAGCGGGAACAATGAGCAGTTCTTC
17 | TRBJ1-6 | TRBV30 | few | . | CAWRDPGAGALNSPLHF | TGTGCCTGGAGAGATCCCGGGGCAGGGGCCCTAAATTCACCCCTCCACTTT
16 | TRBJ1-5 | TRBV18 | . | TRBD1 | CASSGGQILRNQPQHF | TGTGCCAGCTCAGGGGGACAGATTCTGCGCAATCAGCCCCAGCATTTT
15 | TRBJ1-2 | TRBV28 | . | . | CASSLPGGQGYGYTF | TGTGCCAGCAGTTTACCCGGTGGTCAGGGGTATGGCTACACCTTC
15 | TRBJ2-1 | TRBV5-1 | . | TRBD1 | CASSLGPGGWDEQFF | TGCGCCAGCAGCTTGGGGCCAGGGGGTTGGGATGAGCAGTTCTTC
16 | TRBJ2-3 | TRBV3-1/TRBV3-2 | . | TRBD1 | CASSPRDRSSTDTQYF | TGTGCCAGCAGCCCTCGGGACAGATCTAGCACAGATACGCAGTATTTT
14 | TRBJ1-6 | TRBV18 | . | . | CASSPGIGNSPLHF | TGTGCCAGCTCACCGGGGATTGGTAATTCACCCCTCCACTTT
15 | TRBJ1-2 | TRBV3-1/TRBV3-2 | . | . | CASSHLIGGTYGYTF | TGTGCCAGCAGCCACCTCATTGGGGGCACCTATGGCTACACCTTC
14 | TRBJ1-6 | TRBV27 | . | . | CASSASQGRSPLHF | TGTGCCAGCAGTGCTTCTCAGGGTCGTTCACCCCTCCACTTT
12 | TRBJ1-2 | TRBV13 | . | . | CASSLGGDGYTF | TGTGCCAGCAGCCTTGGAGGGGATGGCTACACCTTC
19 | TRBJ1-3 | TRBV4-1 | . | TRBD1 | CASSQATPGQGFAGNTIYF | TGCGCCAGCAGCCAAGCTACCCCGGGACAGGGATTCGCTGGAAACACCATATATTTT
13 | TRBJ1-5 | TRBV28 | few | . | CASSRTLGRPQHF | TGTGCCAGCAGCCGAACGCTGGGTCGGCCCCAGCATTTT
13 | TRBJ1-6 | TRBV9 | . | . | CASSPRQFSPLHF | TGTGCCAGCAGCCCCCGACAGTTCTCACCCCTCCACTTT
14 | TRBJ1-1 | TRBV10-3 | . | . | CAISDEGLNTEAFF | TGTGCCATCAGTGATGAAGGGCTAAACACTGAAGCTTTCTTT
14 | TRBJ2-7 | TRBV9 | . | TRBD2 | CAGSPAGGSYEQYF | TGTGCCGGATCCCCGGCGGGGGGATCCTACGAGCAGTACTTC
17 | TRBJ1-3 | TRBV9 | . | TRBD1 | CASSVGGQGVFGNTIYF | TGTGCCAGCAGCGTAGGAGGACAGGGGGTTTTTGGAAACACCATATATTTT
15 | TRBJ2-4 | TRBV5-1 | . | . | CASSLAGLAKNIQYF | TGCGCCAGCAGCTTGGCCGGTCTAGCCAAAAACATTCAGTACTTC
14 | TRBJ2-1 | TRBV7-3 | once | TRBD2 | CASSLTLATQEQFF | TGTGCCAGCAGCTTAACACTAGCGACCCAAGAGCAGTTCTTC
12 | TRBJ2-5 | TRBV30 | . | . | CAWGASKETQYF | TGTGCCTGGGGGGCGTCGAAAGAGACCCAGTACTTC
13 | TRBJ2-7 | TRBV12-3/TRBV12-4 | . | . | CASSLHGTREQYF | TGTGCCAGCAGTTTACACGGAACGAGGGAGCAGTACTTC
18 | TRBJ1-5 | TRBV4-1 | . | TRBD1 | CASSQDGGTGVPNQPQHF | TGCGCCAGCAGCCAAGATGGAGGGACAGGGGTCCCCAATCAGCCCCAGCATTTT